These T cell receptor beta chains were read from a single sample in a study of human T cells and chemical hapten exposure. TCRdb analysed the RACE reads with MiXCR anew, one entry per CDR3 protein. This sample has just under 350,000 distinct CDR3 sequences, with 5.5% to 8% found just once. Sample: whole blood, taken in connection with sensitization to the hapten diphenylcyclopropenone (DPC). Receptor source: a woman younger than 35 with alopecia areata. Some clones in this sample may be carry-over from other donors' samples. Each CDR3 is given with its conserved first and last residue. The D gene is left open where the match is weak. For some rows the clone size is stated as once, few or many, or as a class when expanded; others skip it.

cdr3_aa,cdr3_nt,clone_size,j_call,cdr3_length,d_call,v_call
CASSEDTATEAFF,TGTGCCAGCAGCGAGGACACAGCCACTGAAGCTTTCTTT,-,TRBJ1-1,13,-,TRBV7-2
CSAPRRAGNTIYF,TGCAGTGCCCCGCGGAGGGCTGGAAACACCATATATTTT,-,TRBJ1-3,13,-,TRBV20-1
CATRDRLNTEAFF,TGTGCCACCAGGGACAGGCTGAACACTGAAGCTTTCTTT,many,TRBJ1-1,13,TRBD1,TRBV6-2/TRBV6-3
CASSYRTGLHEQYF,TGTGCCAGCAGTTACCGGACAGGTTTACACGAGCAGTACTTC,many,TRBJ2-7,14,TRBD1,TRBV6-5
CASSRRMLEPNTEAFF,TGTGCCAGCAGCCGAAGGATGCTTGAACCGAACACTGAAGCTTTCTTT,-,TRBJ1-1,16,-,TRBV7-2
CASSDRGHREVAKNIQYF,TGTGCCAGCAGTGACAGGGGGCATCGGGAGGTAGCCAAAAACATTCAGTACTTC,few,TRBJ2-4,18,TRBD1,TRBV7-9
CASSYGPDTANYGYTF,TGTGCCAGCAGTTATGGCCCGGACACGGCGAACTATGGCTACACCTTC,-,TRBJ1-2,16,-,TRBV27
CASSYSTQGKSPLHF,TGTGCCAGCAGTTACTCGACACAGGGGAAATCACCCCTCCACTTT,-,TRBJ1-6,15,TRBD1,TRBV6-5
CASSLFSADHTDTQYF,TGTGCCAGCAGTCTCTTCTCGGCGGACCACACAGATACGCAGTATTTT,-,TRBJ2-3,16,-,TRBV28
CASSQIPSQGEQYF,TGCGCCAGCAGCCAAATCCCCTCGCAGGGCGAGCAGTACTTC,many,TRBJ2-7,14,-,TRBV4-3
CASSDSRSGVNEQFF,TGTGCCAGCAGTGATTCTAGGAGCGGGGTCAATGAGCAGTTCTTC,few,TRBJ2-1,15,TRBD2,TRBV6-1
CSVGQGKAFF,TGCAGCGTCGGACAGGGGAAAGCTTTCTTT,-,TRBJ1-1,10,TRBD1,TRBV29-1
CASSSIFGAVQETQYF,TGTGCCAGCAGCTCGATTTTCGGGGCCGTCCAAGAGACCCAGTACTTC,few,TRBJ2-5,16,-,TRBV7-9
CASSPKNEQYF,TGTGCCAGCTCACCAAAAAACGAGCAGTACTTC,few,TRBJ2-7,11,-,TRBV18
CASSTTSGGSETQYF,TGTGCCAGCAGCACTACTAGCGGGGGGAGTGAGACCCAGTACTTC,-,TRBJ2-5,15,TRBD2,TRBV5-4
CASRGQLSNQPQHF,TGTGCCAGCAGGGGACAGCTTAGCAATCAGCCCCAGCATTTT,-,TRBJ1-5,14,TRBD1,TRBV2
CASSLTGENIQYF,TGTGCCAGCAGTTTGACAGGGGAAAACATTCAGTACTTC,-,TRBJ2-4,13,TRBD1,TRBV28
CASSSAVAGTSTDTQYF,TGTGCCAGCAGCTCCGCCGTAGCGGGGACTAGCACAGATACGCAGTATTTT,-,TRBJ2-3,17,TRBD2,TRBV7-2
CASSWGTTGHTEAFF,TGTGCCAGCAGCTGGGGTACGACCGGGCACACTGAAGCTTTCTTT,-,TRBJ1-1,15,-,TRBV7-8
CASSYSFGGDIQYF,TGTGCCAGCAGTTACTCGTTCGGCGGAGACATTCAGTACTTC,many,TRBJ2-4,14,-,TRBV6-5
CASSKGPESYGYTF,TGTGCCAGCAGCAAAGGTCCAGAGTCCTATGGCTACACCTTC,-,TRBJ1-2,14,-,TRBV21-1
CASSLRGYGYGYTF,TGTGCCAGCAGCTTAAGGGGGTATGGCTATGGCTACACCTTC,-,TRBJ1-2,14,-,TRBV11-2
CASSLGSQENTEAFF,TGTGCCAGCAGTTTAGGGAGTCAGGAGAACACTGAAGCTTTCTTT,few,TRBJ1-1,15,-,TRBV12-3/TRBV12-4
CASSYVPGQGRTNTEAFF,TGTGCCAGCAGTTACGTACCTGGACAGGGGCGTACGAACACTGAAGCTTTCTTT,few,TRBJ1-1,18,TRBD1,TRBV6-5
CASSQPQGSAFF,TGCGCCAGCAGCCAGCCACAGGGTTCGGCTTTCTTT,-,TRBJ1-1,12,-,TRBV4-1
CASSPPGGGANYGYTF,TGTGCCAGCAGCCCCCCCGGAGGAGGAGCTAACTATGGCTACACCTTC,-,TRBJ1-2,16,-,TRBV7-8
CAISESSRQGGITEAFF,TGTGCCATCAGTGAGTCAAGCCGGCAGGGGGGCATCACTGAAGCTTTCTTT,many,TRBJ1-1,17,TRBD1,TRBV10-3
CASSQDLGTRGEQYF,TGTGCCAGCAGCCAAGATCTGGGAACTAGAGGGGAGCAGTACTTC,many,TRBJ2-7,15,-,TRBV3-1
CASSLGPGGNTGELFF,TGTGCCAGCAGCTTAGGTCCAGGGGGCAACACCGGGGAGCTGTTTTTT,-,TRBJ2-2,16,TRBD1,TRBV5-6
CSATPIQGFPRNSPLHF,TGCAGTGCTACCCCAATACAGGGATTCCCCCGAAATTCACCCCTCCACTTT,many,TRBJ1-6,17,-,TRBV20-1
CASSLAVGEENGYTF,TGTGCCAGCAGCTTAGCCGTAGGGGAAGAAAATGGCTACACCTTC,-,TRBJ1-2,15,-,TRBV7-9
CSARPETGDTEAFF,TGCAGTGCTAGGCCAGAGACAGGGGATACTGAAGCTTTCTTT,-,TRBJ1-1,14,TRBD1,TRBV20-1
CASSPPTFTGELFF,TGTGCCAGCTCACCACCAACATTTACCGGGGAGCTGTTTTTT,few,TRBJ2-2,14,-,TRBV18
CASSQGSRTKYQETQYF,TGTGCCAGCAGCCAAGGATCTCGGACGAAGTACCAAGAGACCCAGTACTTC,-,TRBJ2-5,17,-,TRBV3-1
CASSFRGGEQYF,TGTGCCAGCAGTTTTCGGGGCGGCGAGCAGTACTTC,many,TRBJ2-7,12,-,TRBV27
CASSLNRYHTF,TGTGCCAGCAGTTTAAACCGATATCATACCTTC,few,TRBJ1-2,11,-,TRBV12-3/TRBV12-4
CSVGALQGDTQYF,TGCAGCGTTGGGGCCCTACAGGGGGATACGCAGTATTTT,many,TRBJ2-3,13,TRBD1,TRBV29-1
CATRWGTYSNQPQHF,TGTGCCACCAGGTGGGGAACATATAGCAATCAGCCCCAGCATTTT,few,TRBJ1-5,15,-,TRBV15
CASNQGQPDSPLHF,TGTGCCAGCAACCAGGGACAGCCTGATTCACCCCTCCACTTT,-,TRBJ1-6,14,TRBD1,TRBV4-2
CSAEGLAAYEQYF,TGCAGTGCCGAGGGCCTTGCAGCCTACGAGCAGTACTTC,many,TRBJ2-7,13,-,TRBV20-1
CASSYEREQYF,TGTGCCAGCAGTTACGAGAGGGAGCAGTACTTC,many,TRBJ2-7,11,-,TRBV6-2/TRBV6-3
CASRPSDVTHNEQFF,TGCGCCAGCAGACCGTCGGACGTCACGCACAATGAGCAGTTCTTC,few,TRBJ2-1,15,-,TRBV4-1
CASSRTGSDTEAFF,TGTGCCAGCAGTAGAACAGGGTCTGACACTGAAGCTTTCTTT,few,TRBJ1-1,14,-,TRBV6-1
CASSVALGARTDTQYF,TGTGCCAGCAGTGTGGCGCTGGGGGCTCGCACAGATACGCAGTATTTT,few,TRBJ2-3,16,-,TRBV6-6
CASSYRRNNEKLFF,TGTGCCAGCAGTTACCGCCGGAACAATGAAAAACTGTTTTTT,-,TRBJ1-4,14,-,TRBV6-5
CASSSPGLAIWETQYF,TGTGCCAGCAGCTCCCCGGGACTAGCGATTTGGGAGACCCAGTACTTC,few,TRBJ2-5,16,TRBD2,TRBV11-2
CASSPVSMRQGRETQYF,TGTGCCAGCAGCCCCGTTTCAATGAGGCAGGGGCGAGAGACCCAGTACTTC,few,TRBJ2-5,17,-,TRBV7-2
CASRPGTGSSPLHF,TGTGCCAGCAGGCCCGGGACAGGGTCTTCACCCCTCCACTTT,many,TRBJ1-6,14,TRBD1,TRBV6-2/TRBV6-3
CASSYRGAEPRDTQYF,TGTGCCAGCAGTTACAGAGGGGCCGAACCCCGAGATACGCAGTATTTT,many,TRBJ2-3,16,-,TRBV6-6
CASSPPGQGTDTQYF,TGTGCCAGCAGCCCTCCGGGACAGGGCACAGATACGCAGTATTTT,many,TRBJ2-3,15,TRBD1,TRBV18
CASSSLLGFQDSGNTIYF,TGTGCCAGCAGCTCCCTTTTGGGGTTCCAAGACTCTGGAAACACCATATATTTT,-,TRBJ1-3,18,-,TRBV7-2
CASSPEKRTEAFF,TGTGCCAGCAGTCCAGAAAAGCGGACTGAAGCTTTCTTT,few,TRBJ1-1,13,-,TRBV27
CASSSRRGSYEQYF,TGTGCCAGCAGCTCCAGGCGGGGCTCCTACGAGCAGTACTTC,-,TRBJ2-7,14,-,TRBV7-6
CASSVRADTQYF,TGTGCCAGCAGTGTACGGGCAGATACGCAGTATTTT,few,TRBJ2-3,12,-,TRBV2
CSAFGIAKNIQYF,TGCAGTGCTTTTGGTATAGCCAAAAACATTCAGTACTTC,few,TRBJ2-4,13,-,TRBV20-1
CATSTSRADTQYF,TGTGCCACCAGCACTTCGAGGGCAGATACGCAGTATTTT,few,TRBJ2-3,13,-,TRBV15
CASRGGATNEKLFF,TGTGCCAGCCGCGGAGGTGCAACTAATGAAAAACTGTTTTTT,-,TRBJ1-4,14,-,TRBV6-5
CSASSGGIDNEQFF,TGCAGTGCTAGTTCCGGGGGTATAGACAATGAGCAGTTCTTC,few,TRBJ2-1,14,-,TRBV20-1
CASSDSTGGNSPLHF,TGTGCCAGCAGTGACTCCACAGGGGGCAATTCACCCCTCCACTTT,few,TRBJ1-6,15,TRBD1,TRBV6-4
CASSSLRSGKLFF,TGTGCCAGCAGCTCCCTAAGGTCGGGAAAACTGTTTTTT,few,TRBJ1-4,13,-,TRBV13